Below, 23 T cell receptor beta chains from the same sample are listed, as sequenced in a study of blood T cells in healthy people across ages. Combining a sample-barcoded 5' primer with a J-beta primer mix, a second PCR ran for about 7 to 11 cycles. A single record per CDR3 protein comes from TCRdb applying MiXCR to the 5' RACE reads. Among about 720,000 distinct CDR3 sequences listed, around 25% were seen once. Separately, the same data were catalogued under a study of T cells of mothers and their children.

The source material was blood. Receptor source: a boy aged 5-17 years in good health.

The rearrangement uses TRBV6-6 and TRBJ2-7; D could derive from TRBD1 or TRBD2 (5 bases each). The assigned J gene may be wrong: the sequence end matches TRBJ2-5 better. This CDR3 region has 15 residues. Germline CDR1 MNHNY, CDR2 SVGAGI (reference sequence). CDR3 bases: TGTGCCAGCAGTTACGGACCGGGACACCAAGAGACCCAGTACTTC. This sequence encodes CASSYGPGHQETQYF.

This clonotype has more than one count but fewer than ten. A junction boundary mismatches the germline segment, possibly from a read error. The V and J genes are TRBV6-6 and TRBJ2-1; D unresolved. Near its end, the DNA agrees better with TRBJ2-7, so the J call may be wrong. The V gene's germline CDR1 is MNHNY and CDR2 SVGAGI (reference sequence). The CDR3 spans 12 residues. In nucleotides, the CDR3 is TGTGCCAGCTGTTATGGTGGCTACGAGCAGTACTTC. Amino acids: CASCYGGYEQYF.

The J gene is TRBJ2-5, the V gene TRBV20-1; TRBD2 agrees at 12 bases. CDR1 and CDR2 from the germline V gene are DFQATT and SNEGSKA (reference sequence). V shed 6 bases, J shed 1 base, and the junction held 12 bases outside the gene matches. The CDR3 consists of 17 residues. The CDR3 spells CSAKLGLAGPRQETQYF. CDR3 nucleotides: TGCAGTGCGAAACTGGGACTAGCGGGCCCGCGCCAAGAGACCCAGTACTTC.

Only a few counts were recorded for this clonotype. The rearrangement links TRBV5-1 to TRBJ1-4; TRBD1 matches at 8 bases. Germline V gene lookup returns CDR1 SGHRS and CDR2 YFSETQ. This CDR3 spans 16 amino acids. After removal of 4 bases from V and 2 bases from J, the junction contained 7 bases not matched to a gene. The CDR3 DNA reads TGCGCCAGCAGCAACAGACAGGGGAAGACTAATGAAAAACTGTTTTTT. Protein product: CASSNRQGKTNEKLFF.

V and J are TRBV4-1 and TRBJ1-1; D is unclear. The CDR3 consists of 15 residues. V was cut by 6 bases and J by 0 bases, with 14 bases left in between. Per germline, CDR1 MGHRA and CDR2 YSYEKL. In nucleotides, the CDR3 is TGCGCCAGCAGGGGATCGGTGGACTTGAACACTGAAGCTTTCTTT. Amino acid sequence: CASRGSVDLNTEAFF.

The genes are TRBV4-2 and TRBJ2-5; tentatively, D is TRBD2 (5 bases). Near its end, the DNA agrees better with TRBJ2-7, so the J call may be wrong. This CDR3 has 16 residues. In germline, CDR1 is LGHNA, CDR2 YNFKEQ. For the CDR3, the DNA is TGTGCCAGCAGCCAAGATCTTTCGGCAGGCGGGTACGAGCAGTACTTC. This codes for CASSQDLSAGGYEQYF.

This clonotype was picked up a small number of times. The chain recombines TRBV7-9 with TRBJ2-1; 13 bases map to TRBD2. Germline V gene lookup returns CDR1 SEHNR and CDR2 FQNEAQ (reference sequence). The junction had 8 bases not matched to a gene; V was cut back by 4 bases and J by 8 bases. This CDR3 has 16 amino acids. The CDR3 loop is CASSSIPGLAGHEQFF. The CDR3 bases are TGTGCCAGCAGCTCAATACCGGGACTAGCGGGGCATGAGCAGTTCTTC.

This chain links TRBV27 with TRBJ2-6, with D uncertain. V was cut by 0 bases and J by 3 bases, with 3 bases left in between. CDR1 is MNHEY and CDR2 is SMNVEV in the germline V gene (reference sequence). This CDR3 region has 14 residues. For the CDR3, the DNA is TGTGCCAGCAGTTTATCATTTGGGGCCAACGTCCTGACTTTC. It yields the protein CASSLSFGANVLTF.

V is TRBV3-1 and J is TRBJ2-2; a possible D gene is TRBD1 (8 bases). The V end was cut by 0 bases, the J end by 4 bases, with 18 bases between. CDR3 length: 18 amino acids. The germline gives CDR1 LGHDT, CDR2 YNNKEL (reference sequence). CDR3 bases: TGTGCCAGCAGCCAAGATTCGTCGACAGGGGAGGGCACCGGGGAGCTGTTTTTT. This sequence encodes CASSQDSSTGEGTGELFF.

This clonotype showed up just a few times. The chain links TRBV7-2 to TRBJ1-1; D ambiguous. Between the trimmed V and J ends, which lost 1 base and 2 bases, there was a span of 11 bases. Germline V gene sequence: CDR1 SGHTA, CDR2 FQGNSA. This CDR3 is 15 amino acids long. The CDR3 bases are TGTGCCAGCAGCTTAGTTGGAACCACCAACACTGAAGCTTTCTTT. Its translation: CASSLVGTTNTEAFF.

The gene calls are TRBV7-2 and TRBJ2-7, with unresolved D. Trimming cost V 5 bases and J 2 bases, with 13 bases left between them. The CDR3 has 14 residues. Per germline, CDR1 SGHTA and CDR2 FQGNSA. CDR3 DNA sequence: TGTGCCAGCAGCCCTCTACAAGGAGCCTACGAGCAGTACTTC. Protein: CASSPLQGAYEQYF.

This clonotype was found a few times. The V gene is TRBV7-9, the J gene TRBJ2-5, with TRBD1 identical over 9 bases. CDR1 is SEHNR and CDR2 is FQNEAQ in the germline V gene (reference sequence). V lost 4 bases and J lost 0; bases outside the gene matches: 6. The CDR3 is made up of 16 amino acids. CDR3 in DNA: TGTGCCAGCAGCTGGGGACAGGGCGAGTACCAAGAGACCCAGTACTTC. It translates to CASSWGQGEYQETQYF.

V usage is TRBV29-1 and J usage is TRBJ2-3; TRBD1 aligns across 9 bases. CDR3 length: 15 residues. CDR1 is SQVTM, CDR2 ANQGSEA, per germline. With 3 bases clipped from V and 2 bases from J, the junction kept 6 bases outside the gene matches. CDR3 in amino acids: CSVDPGQGYTDTQYF. The CDR3, as DNA: TGCAGCGTTGACCCGGGACAGGGTTACACAGATACGCAGTATTTT.

The chain recombines TRBV12-3 or TRBV12-4 with TRBJ1-2; D is ambiguous. Trimming cost V 2 bases and J 5 bases, with 12 bases left between them. CDR3 size: 14 residues. CDR3 sequence reads: CASSLNTEIYGYTF. CDR3 in DNA: TGTGCCAGCAGTTTAAATACAGAAATATATGGCTACACCTTC.

This chain links TRBV4-1 with TRBJ1-6, with D unclear. V dropped 0 bases and J dropped 0 bases, with 9 bases sitting between them. CDR3 size: 17 residues. Looked up from germline, CDR1 is MGHRA and CDR2 is YSYEKL. The CDR3 is CASSQDAPSSYNSPLHF. In DNA, the CDR3 is TGCGCCAGCAGCCAAGATGCGCCGAGCTCCTATAATTCACCCCTCCACTTT.

This clonotype turned up a few times. V gene TRBV3-1 combines with J gene TRBJ1-4; 7 bases agree with TRBD1. Germline V gene lookup returns CDR1 LGHDT and CDR2 YNNKEL (reference sequence). V shed 4 bases, J shed 5 bases, and the junction held 7 bases outside the gene matches. The CDR3 sequence is 15 residues long. CDR3 coding DNA: TGTGCCAGCAGCCCACGGGGACAGAGCAATGAAAAACTGTTTTTT. Its protein product is CASSPRGQSNEKLFF.

The chain has TRBV6-6 and TRBJ2-1; the match to TRBD2 covers 10 bases. With V trimmed by 6 bases and J by 4 bases, 9 bases remained unmatched. The CDR3 has 16 amino acids. CDR1 and CDR2 (germline): MNHNY, SVGAGI (reference sequence). CDR3 DNA sequence: TGTGCCAGCAGCCCCAACCTAGCGGGGGTATACAATGAGCAGTTCTTC. Residues: CASSPNLAGVYNEQFF.

This clonotype was seen a few times. This chain links TRBV7-9 with TRBJ1-6; 8 bases align to TRBD1. V lost 5 bases and J lost 10; bases outside the gene matches: 10. Germline V gene data show CDR1 as SEHNR and CDR2 as FQNEAQ (reference sequence). CDR3 size: 15 residues. CDR3 region: CASSQVGTGRSPLHF. The CDR3 bases are TGTGCCAGCAGCCAGGTCGGGACAGGAAGGTCACCCCTCCACTTT. Based on the CDR3 plus reference TRBV7-9 and TRBJ1-6, the full variable domain is DTGVSQNPRHKITKRGQNVTFRCDPISEHNRLYWYRQTLGQGPEFLTYFQNEAQLEKSRLLSDRFSAERPKGSFSTLEIQRTEQGDSAMYLCASSQVGTGRSPLHFGNGTRLTVT.

The rearrangement links TRBV7-3 to TRBJ2-7; the match to TRBD1 covers 10 bases. This CDR3 is 15 amino acids long. V was pared by 5 bases and J by 1 base, with 5 bases of the junction left unmatched. The germline V gene encodes CDR1 SGHTA and CDR2 FQGTGA. The CDR3 is CASSPGTGESYEQYF. CDR3 sequence (DNA): TGTGCCAGCAGCCCAGGGACAGGGGAGTCCTACGAGCAGTACTTC.

This clonotype was found a few times. The chain combines TRBV28 with TRBJ2-7; D is possibly TRBD1 or TRBD2 (5 bases each). CDR1 MDHEN and CDR2 SYDVKM come from the germline V gene. V shed 8 bases and J shed 10 bases, with 21 bases lying between them. This CDR3 has 13 amino acids. In nucleotides, the CDR3 is TGTGCCAGCGGGGGATCGTTCGGGGCGTCCCAGTACTTC. Translating gives CASGGSFGASQYF.

V usage is TRBV3-1 and J usage is TRBJ1-1; maybe TRBD1 (5 bases). Germline CDR1 reads LGHDT; CDR2 reads YNNKEL (reference sequence). There are 15 residues in the CDR3. Trimming took 1 base from V and 3 from J, leaving 12 bases between them. DNA of the CDR3: TGTGCCAGCAGCCAAGCTGGTTCGGGGGACACTGAAGCTTTCTTT. The encoded protein is CASSQAGSGDTEAFF.

The V gene is TRBV28, the J gene TRBJ2-5, with D perhaps given as TRBD1 or TRBD2 (5 bases each). Germline V CDR1 and CDR2: MDHEN, SYDVKM. The CDR3 covers 15 residues. V gave up 6 bases and J gave up 1 base, with 15 bases separating them. CDR3 DNA: TGTGCCAGCAGCCCCCGGTTGGGACCCCAAGAGACCCAGTACTTC. The encoded protein is CASSPRLGPQETQYF.

The chain couples TRBV4-3 to TRBJ1-4; D perhaps matches TRBD1 (6 bases). Trimming took off 3 bases at V and 10 bases at J, with 15 bases between the two ends. CDR3 length: 14 amino acids. The germline V gene encodes CDR1 LGHNA and CDR2 YSLEER. DNA of the CDR3: TGCGCCAGCAGCCAGGAGGGGGGAAGGGGAAAACTGTTTTTT. Its translation is CASSQEGGRGKLFF.